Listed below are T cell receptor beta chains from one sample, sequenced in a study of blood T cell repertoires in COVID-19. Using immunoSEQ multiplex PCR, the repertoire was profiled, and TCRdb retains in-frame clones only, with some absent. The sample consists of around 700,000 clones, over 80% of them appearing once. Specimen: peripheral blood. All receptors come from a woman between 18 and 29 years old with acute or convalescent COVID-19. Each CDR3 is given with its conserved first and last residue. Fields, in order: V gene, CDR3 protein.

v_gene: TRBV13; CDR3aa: CASSPEGDF
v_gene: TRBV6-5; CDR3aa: CASSYRAGVGYTF
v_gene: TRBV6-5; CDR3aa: CASSRTGQNYGYTF
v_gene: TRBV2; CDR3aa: CASSGTETSYNEQFF
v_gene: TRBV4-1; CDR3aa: CASSQGLAGGSLYEQYF
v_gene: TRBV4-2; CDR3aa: CASSQTRGAAYNEQFF
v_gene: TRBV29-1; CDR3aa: CSTERANYGYTF
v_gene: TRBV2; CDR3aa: CASSESHPGLAGWRTKNIQYF
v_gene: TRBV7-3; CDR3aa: CASSLDAVAEAFF
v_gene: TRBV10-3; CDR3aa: CAISDSSGFSYGYTF
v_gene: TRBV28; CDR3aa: CASSPGTTGSEKLFF
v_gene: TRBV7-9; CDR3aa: CASSPTGSAYGYTF
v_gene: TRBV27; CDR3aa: CASIGRGNTEAFF
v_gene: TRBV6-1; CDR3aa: CASSESPTGAKNIQYF
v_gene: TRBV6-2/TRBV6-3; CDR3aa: CASSLDRADAFF
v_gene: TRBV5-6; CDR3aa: CASSPDRGYSYGYTF
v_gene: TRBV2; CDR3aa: CASGTVGQGDGEQYF
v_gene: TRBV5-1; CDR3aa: CASSSLWDSFNYGYTF
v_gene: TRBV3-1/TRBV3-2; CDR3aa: CASSQDTASGGFKQFF
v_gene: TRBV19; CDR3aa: CASSIDLGVSAFF
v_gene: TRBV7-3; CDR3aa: CASSLRRSSYNEQFF
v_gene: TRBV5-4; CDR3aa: CASSILGTASSGNTIYF
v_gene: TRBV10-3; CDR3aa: CAISQQGAGTGELFF
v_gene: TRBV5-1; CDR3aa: CASSLSGVEVDEQYF
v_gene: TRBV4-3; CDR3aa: CASSQEHNYGYTF
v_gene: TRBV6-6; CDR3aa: CASSPLGPLGSGGRETQYF
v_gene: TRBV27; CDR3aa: CASSYGTGEPNQPQHF
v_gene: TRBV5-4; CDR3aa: CASSLGGGENTIYF
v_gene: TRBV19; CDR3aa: CASNRDSENQPQHF
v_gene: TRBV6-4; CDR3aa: CASSGTSGGPDTQYF
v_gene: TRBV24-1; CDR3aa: CATSESGTSGGLLSSYNEQFF
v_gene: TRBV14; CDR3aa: CASSRLTGNPNDSPLHF
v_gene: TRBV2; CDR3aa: CASSARTGTGKNIQYF
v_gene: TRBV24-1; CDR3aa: CATSDGQGFGQPQHF
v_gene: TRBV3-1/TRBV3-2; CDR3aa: CASSQVIGGGNTIYF
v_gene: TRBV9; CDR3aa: CASSAGLAGGFYEQYF
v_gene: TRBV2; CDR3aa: CASSDGGFRANQPQHF
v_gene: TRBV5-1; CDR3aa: CASKGTGGDSPLHF
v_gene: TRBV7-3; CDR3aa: CASSPTGGRDTQYF
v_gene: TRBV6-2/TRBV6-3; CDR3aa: CASSYSSAWIGQGIYGYTF
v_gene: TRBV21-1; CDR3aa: CASSPRGNYPYEQYF
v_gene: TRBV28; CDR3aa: CASAGSYEQYF
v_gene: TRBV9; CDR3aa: CASSGTGTKNTEAFF
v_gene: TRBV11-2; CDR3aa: CASSFGSPGQPQHF
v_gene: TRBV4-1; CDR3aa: CASSQLQGTNQPQHF
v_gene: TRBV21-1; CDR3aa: CASSKGHLTYNEQFF
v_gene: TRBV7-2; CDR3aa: CASSSTALKGTNYGYTF
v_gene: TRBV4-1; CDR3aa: CASSQEAGRNRYGYTF
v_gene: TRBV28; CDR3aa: CATGTSTDTQYF
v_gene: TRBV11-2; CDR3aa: CASRWTGTHEQYF
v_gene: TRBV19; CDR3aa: CASSIIAPGQSQETQYF